The 22 T cell receptor beta chains reported below all come from one sample, sequenced in a study of shared clonotypes between healthy human individuals. Profiled with immunoSEQ multiplex PCR; TCRdb holds only in-frame clones, not every one. The sample has hundreds of thousands of clones, nearly 98% seen once. CD45RO-negative CD8 cells positively selected for CCR7 made up the naive population, which excluded terminally differentiated effector memory CD45RA+ cells. Sequenced input: naive CD8+ T cells sorted from blood. The receptors stem from a man between 25 and 39 years old in good health.

The rearrangement uses TRBV29-1 and TRBJ1-3; D ambiguous. The CDR3 loop spans 13 amino acids. From germline, CDR1 is SQVTM and CDR2 ANQGSEA. Trimming took off 7 bases at V and 0 bases at J, with 10 bases between the two ends. Written as DNA, the CDR3 is TGCAGCGCTCTACACATCTCTGGAAACACCATATATTTT. The encoded protein is CSALHISGNTIYF.

This clone was detected once. The chain is built from TRBV11-2 and TRBJ2-1; TRBD2 aligns across 7 bases. The germline V gene encodes CDR1 SGHAT and CDR2 FQNNGV. With 3 bases clipped from V and 4 bases from J, the junction kept 3 bases outside the gene matches. The CDR3 runs 14 residues. The chain's CDR3 is CASSFPSGYNEQFF. The CDR3 DNA reads TGTGCCAGCAGCTTCCCTAGCGGTTACAATGAGCAGTTCTTC. Full variable domain (missing parts from reference TRBV11-2 and TRBJ2-1): EAGVAQSPRYKIIEKRQSVAFWCNPISGHATLYWYQQILGQGPKLLIQFQNNGVVDDSQLPKDRFSAERLKGVDSTLKIQPAKLEDSAVYLCASSFPSGYNEQFFGPGTRLTVL.

This sequence joins TRBV7-9 and TRBJ1-2; possibly TRBD1 for D (6 bases). The CDR3 loop spans 13 amino acids. CDR1 and CDR2 from the germline V gene are SEHNR and FQNEAQ (reference sequence). The V end was cut by 3 bases, the J end by 7 bases, with 12 bases between. The chain's CDR3 is CASSFVTGSGYTF. The CDR3 DNA follows: TGTGCCAGCAGCTTCGTTACAGGGTCTGGCTACACCTTC.

This chain connects TRBV9 to TRBJ2-7; D is undetermined. Germline V gene data show CDR1 as SGDLS and CDR2 as YYNGEE. This CDR3 is built from 13 residues. Trimming left V 0 bases short and J 3 bases short, with 7 bases between. As DNA, the CDR3 is TGTGCCAGCAGCGTAGAGGATCACTACGAGCAGTACTTC. It yields the protein CASSVEDHYEQYF.

The V and J genes are TRBV9 and TRBJ2-1; 8 bases are shared with TRBD2. Losses at the gene ends were 4 bases for V and 6 bases for J; bases not matched to a gene: 6. The CDR3 has 14 residues. CDR1 is SGDLS, CDR2 YYNGEE, per germline. CDR3 loop: CASSPFGTSNEQFF. The CDR3 nucleotides are TGTGCCAGCAGCCCCTTCGGGACTAGCAATGAGCAGTTCTTC.

This clone was recorded once. The chain links TRBV7-9 to TRBJ1-4; unclear D gene. The CDR3 totals 14 residues. Germline V gene lookup returns CDR1 SEHNR and CDR2 FQNEAQ (reference sequence). V shed 6 bases and J shed 1 base, with 9 bases lying between them. The CDR3 region has the DNA TGTGCCAGCAGTCAGAGCGGAACTAATGAAAAACTGTTTTTT. It encodes CASSQSGTNEKLFF.

This clone was counted a single time. At the DNA level, this CDR3 is encoded by other sequences in the same sample as well. The chain combines TRBV7-9 with TRBJ2-1; D is possibly TRBD2 (6 bases). There are 15 residues in the CDR3. The germline CDR1 and CDR2 sequences are SEHNR and FQNEAQ (reference sequence). Trimming stripped 0 bases from V and 2 bases from J, with 8 bases between. CDR3 DNA sequence: TGTGCCAGCAGCTTAGCGGGGGGTACCTACAATGAGCAGTTCTTC. As protein: CASSLAGGTYNEQFF.

The chain has TRBV27 and TRBJ2-5; D possibly corresponds to TRBD1 (6 bases). This CDR3 spans 14 amino acids. The ends were cut back, 5 bases at V and 2 bases at J, with 12 bases in the middle. The germline V gene has CDR1 MNHEY and CDR2 SMNVEV (reference sequence). CDR3 in DNA: TGTGCCAGCAGTCCGATCGGACAGCAAGAGACCCAGTACTTC. Amino acid sequence: CASSPIGQQETQYF.

V usage is TRBV14 and J usage is TRBJ2-1; no reliable D call. Trimming left V 3 bases short and J 0 bases short, with 3 bases between. Germline-derived CDR1 and CDR2 are SGHDN and FVKESK. This CDR3 region has 13 residues. The CDR3 sequence: CASSHASYNEQFF. The CDR3 DNA sequence: TGTGCCAGCAGCCACGCCTCCTACAATGAGCAGTTCTTC.

This clone was seen just once. This sample includes further DNA sequences coding for the same CDR3. This chain links TRBV27 with TRBJ2-1; D not resolved. V gave up 0 bases and J gave up 4 bases, with 7 bases separating them. This CDR3 has 14 amino acids. Per the germline V gene, CDR1 is MNHEY and CDR2 is SMNVEV (reference sequence). This chain's CDR3 is CASSLSGSYNEQFF. CDR3 coding DNA: TGTGCCAGCAGTTTATCCGGGTCTTACAATGAGCAGTTCTTC.

The chain uses TRBV7-9 and TRBJ1-5; D possibly corresponds to TRBD1 (5 bases). The CDR3 loop spans 17 amino acids. Trimming pared 5 bases from V and 2 bases from J, leaving 19 bases between. Germline lookup yields CDR1 SEHNR and CDR2 FQNEAQ (reference sequence). Written as DNA, the CDR3 is TGTGCCAGCAGCCTGGCCGGGCTAGGGACGGGCAATCAGCCCCAGCATTTT. It encodes CASSLAGLGTGNQPQHF. The entire variable domain, with the rest obtained from reference TRBV7-9 and TRBJ1-5, is as follows: DTGVSQNPRHKITKRGQNVTFRCDPISEHNRLYWYRQTLGQGPEFLTYFQNEAQLEKSRLLSDRFSAERPKGSFSTLEIQRTEQGDSAMYLCASSLAGLGTGNQPQHFGDGTRLSIL.

This rearrangement joins TRBV29-1 to TRBJ2-1; 9 nucleotides match TRBD2. Germline assignment: CDR1 SQVTM and CDR2 ANQGSEA. The CDR3 runs to 14 residues. Trimming cost V 3 bases and J 2 bases; bases outside gene matches: 2. The chain's CDR3 is CSVDRTSAYNEQFF. The CDR3 region has the DNA TGCAGCGTTGACCGGACTAGCGCCTACAATGAGCAGTTCTTC.

The chain employs TRBV7-9 and TRBJ1-5; 8 positions agree with TRBD1. The V gene end was trimmed by 4 bases and the J gene end by 1 base; junction bases not matched to a gene: 9. Germline CDR1 is SEHNR and CDR2 is FQNEAQ (reference sequence). The CDR3 totals 17 residues. DNA for the CDR3: TGTGCCAGCAGCTCAGTCGCCAGGGGGCAGAGCAATCAGCCCCAGCATTTT. Translated: CASSSVARGQSNQPQHF.

V usage is TRBV29-1 and J usage is TRBJ2-5; 7 bases match TRBD2. The V gene end was trimmed by 4 bases and the J gene end by 8 bases; junction bases not matched to a gene: 10. CDR1 and CDR2 (germline): SQVTM, ANQGSEA. This CDR3 contains 13 residues. In DNA, the CDR3 is TGCAGCGTTGGGCCGGGAGGTGGGTTTACCCAGTACTTC. It specifies CSVGPGGGFTQYF.

A note on this clone: The same CDR3 can be traced to other DNA sequences in this sample. The V gene is TRBV9, the J gene TRBJ2-7; D is possibly TRBD1 (5 bases). Looked up from germline, CDR1 is SGDLS and CDR2 is YYNGEE. This CDR3 is built from 14 residues. Trimming cost V 0 bases and J 0 bases, with 7 bases left between them. CDR3 sequence (DNA): TGTGCCAGCAGCGTAGAGGGGTACTCCTACGAGCAGTACTTC. Its translation: CASSVEGYSYEQYF.

J is TRBJ1-1 and V is TRBV7-9; D unclear. Germline V lookup: CDR1 SEHNR, CDR2 FQNEAQ (reference sequence). The CDR3 is 15 amino acids. Deletions cut 5 bases from V and 2 bases from J, with 15 bases between. CDR3 region: CASSPVDFGNTEAFF. The CDR3 nucleotides are TGTGCCAGCAGCCCTGTCGATTTTGGAAACACTGAAGCTTTCTTT.

This rearrangement joins TRBV4-1 to TRBJ2-2; D is unclear. Looked up from germline, CDR1 is MGHRA and CDR2 is YSYEKL. CDR3 length: 12 amino acids. V dropped 5 bases and J dropped 5 bases, with 6 bases sitting between them. The CDR3 region is CASSTDTGELFF. CDR3 DNA sequence: TGCGCCAGCAGCACGGATACCGGGGAGCTGTTTTTT.

This sequence joins TRBV4-1 and TRBJ1-4; maybe TRBD1 (6 bases). The germline V gene encodes CDR1 MGHRA and CDR2 YSYEKL. The length of the CDR3 is 13 residues. Between the trimmed V and J ends, which lost 7 bases and 7 bases, there was a span of 13 bases. CDR3 nucleotides: TGCGCCAGCACAGGGGCTGAGGGTGAAAAACTGTTTTTT. Its translation is CASTGAEGEKLFF.

Regarding this clone: Its ends do not fully match the called genes, so a read error is possible. The V gene is TRBV7-7, the J gene TRBJ2-5; D is ambiguous. Germline CDR1 and CDR2: SSHAT and FNYEAQ (reference sequence). The CDR3 extends over 15 amino acids. DNA for the CDR3: TGTGCTAGCAGCTTATTCCAAGGGCCTGGAGAGACCCAGTACTTC. This encodes CASSLFQGPGETQYF.

The CDR3 DNA reads TGTGCCAGCAGCGTAGAGCCCCGGGGGGGAAGCACAGATACGCAGTATTTT. Protein: CASSVEPRGGSTDTQYF. This chain links TRBV9 with TRBJ2-3, with 8 bases fitting TRBD2. Germline-derived CDR1 and CDR2 are SGDLS and YYNGEE. After removal of 0 bases from V and 0 bases from J, the junction contained 6 bases not matched to a gene. The CDR3 consists of 17 residues.

This clone was seen just once. The chain carries TRBV19 and TRBJ2-7, with 8 bases aligning to TRBD1. Germline-derived CDR1 and CDR2 are LNHDA and SQIVND (reference sequence). The length of the CDR3 is 16 residues. Trimming at V came to 1 base and at J to 2 bases, leaving 7 bases not matched to a gene. The CDR3 DNA is TGTGCCAGTAGTATAGGTGACGGGACAGGTCCCTACGAGCAGTACTTC. It translates to CASSIGDGTGPYEQYF.

As DNA, the CDR3 is TGTGCCAGCAGCTTGGCAGATTCCTCATATGGCTACACCTTC. Amino acid sequence: CASSLADSSYGYTF. The genes are TRBV5-4 and TRBJ1-2; D is uncertain. From germline, CDR1 is SGHNT and CDR2 YYREEE (reference sequence). This CDR3 region has 14 residues. Deletions cut 0 bases from V and 5 bases from J, with 11 bases between. Looking up the rest from reference TRBV5-4 and TRBJ1-2 gives the full variable domain: ETGVTQSPTHLIKTRGQQVTLRCSSQSGHNTVSWYQQALGQGPQFIFQYYREEENGRGNFPPRFSGLQFPNYSSELNVNALELDDSALYLCASSLADSSYGYTFGSGTRLTVV.